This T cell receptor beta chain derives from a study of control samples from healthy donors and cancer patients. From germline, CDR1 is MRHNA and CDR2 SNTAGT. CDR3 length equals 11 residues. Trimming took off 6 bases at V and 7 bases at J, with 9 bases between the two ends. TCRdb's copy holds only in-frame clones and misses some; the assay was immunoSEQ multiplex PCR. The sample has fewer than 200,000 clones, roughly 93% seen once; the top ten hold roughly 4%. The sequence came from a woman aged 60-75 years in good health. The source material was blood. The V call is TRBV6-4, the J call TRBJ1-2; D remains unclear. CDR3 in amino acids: CASRAAGGYTF. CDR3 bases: TGTGCCAGCAGGGCCGCCGGTGGCTACACCTTC.